Listed below are T cell receptor beta chains from one sample, sequenced in a study of blood T cell repertoires in COVID-19. TCRdb's table, derived via immunoSEQ multiplex PCR, lists solely in-frame clones and lacks some. The table includes nearly 110,000 clones, over 60% detected once. The sample was peripheral blood. The origin of the receptors is an older man with COVID-19, enrolled during active disease. CDR3s include the opening cysteine and the closing phenylalanine or tryptophan. The order of the fields is clone size, V gene, J gene, D gene, CDR3 DNA, CDR3 protein. A D gene is named only where the DNA matches it firmly. Clone size, where shown, is once, few, many, or a class for clones that have expanded.

>NA|TRBV7-3|TRBJ2-2|TRBD2
TGTGCCAGCAGCTCGGCGGGAGCTTACACCGGGGAGCTGTTTTTT
CASSSAGAYTGELFF
>NA|TRBV28|TRBJ1-5|NA
TGTGCCAGCAGTTTAAGGGCCGGGACACGAAACCATCAGCCCCAGCATTTT
CASSLRAGTRNHQPQHF
>few|TRBV6-5|TRBJ1-2|TRBD1
TGTGCCAGCAGTTACGTTCGGACAGGGGGCGGCTATGGCTACACCTTC
CASSYVRTGGGYGYTF
>NA|TRBV30|TRBJ2-5|NA
TGTGCCTGGAGTGTACCAGGGTACAGAAGAGGAGAGACCCAGTACTTC
CAWSVPGYRRGETQYF
>NA|TRBV9|TRBJ1-4|NA
TGTGCCAGCAGCCCTTGGGACTACTGGGGTGAAAAACTGTTTTTT
CASSPWDYWGEKLFF
>NA|TRBV3-1/TRBV3-2|TRBJ1-5|NA
TGTGCCAGCAGCCAAGCAGGGGCCAACCAGCCCCAGCATTTT
CASSQAGANQPQHF
>NA|TRBV3-1/TRBV3-2|TRBJ2-1|NA
TGTGCCAGCAGCCATCGGACAGTCTCCTACAATGAGCAGTTCTTC
CASSHRTVSYNEQFF
>NA|TRBV12-3/TRBV12-4|TRBJ2-2|NA
TGTGCCAGCAGTTTTAAGGGAGACGGGGAGCTGTTTTTT
CASSFKGDGELFF
>NA|TRBV4-1|TRBJ2-3|NA
TGCGCCAGCAGCCTTCCGGCAGATACGCAGTATTTT
CASSLPADTQYF
>NA|TRBV3-1/TRBV3-2|TRBJ2-1|TRBD2
TGTGCCAGCAGCCCCAACCTCCCTAGCGGGAGCTCCTACAATGAGCAGTTCTTC
CASSPNLPSGSSYNEQFF
>NA|TRBV5-8|TRBJ2-1|NA
TGTGCCAGCAGCTTGGAGCTTGAGCAGTTCTTC
CASSLELEQFF
>NA|TRBV18|TRBJ2-5|TRBD1
TGTGCCAGCTCACCGCGGGACGGACAGGGGGCAGAGACCCAGTACTTC
CASSPRDGQGAETQYF
>NA|TRBV18|TRBJ2-1|TRBD2
TGTGCCAGCTCCCCAGCGGGACGCTCCTACAATGAGCAGTTCTTC
CASSPAGRSYNEQFF
>NA|TRBV28|TRBJ2-1|TRBD2
TGTGCCAGCAGTTTAGGAGCGGGAGGAAACAATGAGCAGTTCTTC
CASSLGAGGNNEQFF
>NA|TRBV5-4|TRBJ2-5|TRBD1
TGTGCCAGCAGCCCTGGAACAGGGGGCAGGGAGACCCAGTACTTC
CASSPGTGGRETQYF
>NA|TRBV12-3/TRBV12-4|TRBJ2-1|NA
TGTGCCAGCAGCTTGGCCGCTCGTACGGAGCAGTTCTTC
CASSLAARTEQFF
>NA|TRBV19|TRBJ1-1|NA
TGTGCCAGTAGCGTCGACGGAGAGCGGCAAGCTTTCTTT
CASSVDGERQAFF
>once|TRBV28|TRBJ1-2|NA
TGTGCCAGCAGGGAATCGGCGGGGTTCAACTATGGCTACACCTTC
CASRESAGFNYGYTF
>NA|TRBV28|TRBJ2-7|NA
TGTGCCAGCAGTTTACTCAGGGGACACGAGCAGTACTTC
CASSLLRGHEQYF
>NA|TRBV7-9|TRBJ1-2|NA
TGTGCCAGCAGCCGTGGGGGGGTCAGCGGCTACACCTTC
CASSRGGVSGYTF